These 21 T cell receptor beta chains were sequenced from one sample in a study of shared clonotypes between healthy human individuals. Sequencing was performed with immunoSEQ multiplex PCR; in TCRdb, only in-frame clones are kept and a portion is missing. The sample holds about 1 million clones, around 78% seen once. The sequenced material came from memory CD4+ T cells from PBMCs. As to subset: CD45RA-negative fraction. The receptors here all came from a man younger than 30 in good health. Some clones in this sample may be carry-over from other donors' samples.

Points on this clone: With a much larger clone just one base away, this may be a read error. Different DNA sequences within this sample yield the same CDR3. This chain uses TRBV2 with TRBJ1-1; no definite D call. Germline V gives CDR1 SNHLY, CDR2 FYNNEI. V was clipped by 6 bases and J by 2 bases, with 4 bases between them. CDR3 length: 11 residues. The chain's CDR3 is CASRLNTEAFF. The CDR3 nucleotides are TGTGCCAGCAGACTAAACACTGAAGCTTTCTTT.

The gene calls are TRBV5-1 and TRBJ2-7; D gene ambiguous. This CDR3 spans 11 amino acids. The V gene's germline CDR1 is SGHRS and CDR2 YFSETQ. Deletions cut 7 bases from V and 4 bases from J, with 9 bases between. The CDR3 nucleotides are TGCGCCAGCGGTACCACTTACGAGCAGTACTTC. Translated, it gives CASGTTYEQYF.

V usage is TRBV6-1 and J usage is TRBJ1-1; D might be TRBD1 (5 bases). The CDR3 consists of 14 residues. CDR1 MNHNS and CDR2 SASEGT come from the germline V gene. Trimming stripped 5 bases from V and 4 bases from J, with 14 bases between. CDR3 in DNA: TGTGCCAGCAGTCCTCAGGGAGGGATCACTGAAGCTTTCTTT. Its protein product is CASSPQGGITEAFF.

CDR3 DNA sequence: TGTGCCAGCAGGGGAGTACAGGGGGCGGACTATGGCTACACCTTC. Translating it yields CASRGVQGADYGYTF. V usage is TRBV2 and J usage is TRBJ1-2; 9 bases line up with TRBD1. From germline, CDR1 is SNHLY and CDR2 FYNNEI. The CDR3 spans 15 residues. Trimming removed 6 bases from V and 3 bases from J; junction bases left unmatched: 8.

This clone appeared once. The V gene is TRBV7-2, the J gene TRBJ2-3; no clear D. The CDR3 has 12 amino acids. Germline loops: CDR1 SGHTA, CDR2 FQGNSA. V gave up 5 bases and J gave up 5 bases, with 8 bases separating them. CDR3 sequence: CASSPSIDTQYF. As DNA, the CDR3 is TGTGCCAGCAGCCCCTCTATAGATACGCAGTATTTT.

Concerning this clone itself: The sample has other DNA sequences that encode this CDR3 too. The chain couples TRBV29-1 to TRBJ1-1; no clear D gene. The germline V gene has CDR1 SQVTM and CDR2 ANQGSEA. V lost 5 bases, J lost 5 bases, and 9 bases lay in between. This CDR3 is 11 amino acids long. The CDR3, as DNA: TGCAGCGTTCGAGGAGGGACTGAAGCTTTCTTT. This sequence encodes CSVRGGTEAFF.

CDR3 protein: CASSLGPVALSYEQYF. The CDR3 DNA reads as TGCGCCAGCAGCTTGGGACCCGTTGCCCTATCCTACGAGCAGTACTTC. V is TRBV5-1 and J is TRBJ2-7; D gene unclear. CDR3 length equals 16 residues. Trimming pared 0 bases from V and 1 base from J, leaving 14 bases between. Germline CDR1 and CDR2: SGHRS and YFSETQ.

The chain couples TRBV19 to TRBJ2-4, with D uncertain. Trimming stripped 3 bases from V and 0 bases from J, with 15 bases between. Germline CDR1 reads LNHDA; CDR2 reads SQIVND (reference sequence). The CDR3 covers 17 residues. CDR3 in DNA: TGTGCCAGTAGTATTTCGCCCCAGACTTTAGCCAAAAACATTCAGTACTTC. This encodes CASSISPQTLAKNIQYF.

This chain joins TRBV27 and TRBJ2-2; 9 nucleotides line up with TRBD2. The CDR3 sequence is 15 residues long. Germline V gene data show CDR1 as MNHEY and CDR2 as SMNVEV (reference sequence). Losses at the gene ends were 5 bases for V and 5 bases for J; bases not matched to a gene: 6. CDR3 loop: CASSPIAGETGELFF. The CDR3 DNA sequence: TGTGCCAGCAGTCCCATAGCGGGAGAAACCGGGGAGCTGTTTTTT.

The rearrangement uses TRBV15 and TRBJ2-5; D possibly corresponds to TRBD1 (6 bases). This CDR3 spans 18 amino acids. Trimming removed 0 bases at V and 0 bases at J, with 17 bases between. Germline loops: CDR1 LNHNV, CDR2 YYDKDF (reference sequence). The CDR3 loop is CATSREPRQERYQETQYF. The CDR3 nucleotides read TGTGCCACCAGCAGAGAACCCAGACAGGAGCGGTACCAAGAGACCCAGTACTTC.

This clone was counted between two and nine times. This chain joins TRBV5-4 and TRBJ1-1; D perhaps matches TRBD1 (5 bases). The V gene lost 2 bases and the J gene lost 4 bases, with 12 bases spanning the gap. CDR1 is SGHNT, CDR2 YYREEE, per germline (reference sequence). The CDR3 covers 14 residues. For the CDR3, the DNA is TGTGCCAGCAGCTTTTCCAGGGCAAGCACTGAAGCTTTCTTT. It translates to CASSFSRASTEAFF.

Concerning this clone itself: Within the sample, other DNA sequences also encode this same CDR3. The rearrangement joins TRBV2 to TRBJ1-5; D ambiguous. The V gene lost 2 bases and the J gene lost 4 bases, with 6 bases spanning the gap. This CDR3 is built from 13 residues. Germline CDR1 and CDR2: SNHLY and FYNNEI. CDR3 region: CASSEQLNQPQHF. The CDR3 DNA reads TGTGCCAGCAGTGAACAACTGAATCAGCCCCAGCATTTT.

V usage is TRBV7-2 and J usage is TRBJ2-7; 10 nucleotides line up with TRBD2. CDR3 length: 16 amino acids. Germline V gene data show CDR1 as SGHTA and CDR2 as FQGNSA. Trimming took 0 bases from V and 6 from J; bases not matched to a gene: 8. The CDR3 region is CASSLAGTSGVGEQYF. As DNA, the CDR3 is TGTGCCAGCAGCTTAGCGGGTACTAGCGGGGTCGGCGAGCAGTACTTC.

About this clone: Other DNA sequences in the same sample also yield this CDR3. The chain joins TRBV28 to TRBJ1-2; D gene unclear. CDR3 length equals 12 residues. Trimming pared 2 bases from V and 3 bases from J, leaving 4 bases between. The V gene's germline CDR1 is MDHEN and CDR2 SYDVKM. DNA of the CDR3: TGTGCCAGCAGTTTAGGAGACTATGGCTACACCTTC. Its translation: CASSLGDYGYTF.

The chain recombines TRBV5-1 with TRBJ2-7; a possible D gene is TRBD1 (6 bases). Deletions cut 3 bases from V and 4 bases from J, with 11 bases between. This CDR3 is built from 13 residues. CDR1 SGHRS and CDR2 YFSETQ come from the germline V gene. The CDR3 sequence: CASSYMDSYEQYF. DNA for the CDR3: TGCGCCAGCAGCTATATGGACAGTTACGAGCAGTACTTC.

This chain joins TRBV28 and TRBJ2-3, with D possibly matching TRBD2 (5 bases). V lost 3 bases and J 12 bases, leaving 10 bases between the germline ends. This CDR3 is 11 amino acids long. The germline CDR1 and CDR2 sequences are MDHEN and SYDVKM. CDR3 in amino acids: CASSLEVDQYF. The CDR3 DNA is TGTGCCAGCAGTTTGGAGGTAGATCAGTATTTT.

The V and J genes are TRBV28 and TRBJ2-3, with TRBD2 as a possible D gene (6 bases). Germline CDR1 is MDHEN and CDR2 is SYDVKM. V lost 5 bases, J lost 4 bases, and 13 bases lay in between. The CDR3 has 14 residues. In DNA form, the CDR3 reads TGTGCCAGCAGTAGACTAGGTCGGGCAGATACGCAGTATTTT. Its translation: CASSRLGRADTQYF.

The CDR3 sequence: CSARGGYF. DNA of the CDR3: TGCAGTGCTAGAGGGGGCTACTTC. This chain connects TRBV20-1 to TRBJ2-7, with D perhaps TRBD1 (5 bases). The germline CDR1 and CDR2 sequences are DFQATT and SNEGSKA (reference sequence). V lost 1 base and J 13 bases, leaving 5 bases between the germline ends. The CDR3 runs 8 residues.

This chain uses TRBV7-2 with TRBJ2-3; 8 bases align to TRBD2. V shed 5 bases and J 2 bases; nucleotides not matched to a gene: 12. This CDR3 has 17 residues. The germline gives CDR1 SGHTA, CDR2 FQGNSA. CDR3 bases: TGTGCCAGCAGCCACAGAGGCAGCGGGAGTTACACAGATACGCAGTATTTT. It translates to CASSHRGSGSYTDTQYF.

The rearrangement links TRBV5-1 to TRBJ2-3, with 7 nucleotides matching TRBD2. The V gene's germline CDR1 is SGHRS and CDR2 YFSETQ. J lost 2 bases, V lost 1 base, and 10 bases had no gene match. The CDR3 extends over 17 amino acids. CDR3 sequence reads: CASSLSTGSGFTDTQYF. The CDR3 DNA is TGCGCCAGCAGCTTGTCGACGGGTAGCGGGTTCACAGATACGCAGTATTTT. The variable domain in full, completed from reference TRBV5-1 and TRBJ2-3, reads KAGVTQTPRYLIKTRGQQVTLSCSPISGHRSVSWYQQTPGQGLQFLFEYFSETQRNKGNFPGRFSGRQFSNSRSEMNVSTLELGDSALYLCASSLSTGSGFTDTQYFGPGTRLTVL.

The genes are TRBV7-9 and TRBJ2-1; 7 bases are a match to TRBD2. Trimming at V came to 5 bases and at J to 4 bases, leaving 5 bases not matched to a gene. Germline CDR1 and CDR2: SEHNR and FQNEAQ (reference sequence). The CDR3 runs to 14 residues. In nucleotides, the CDR3 is TGTGCCAGCAGCGTCGGGACTAAATACAATGAGCAGTTCTTC. Protein sequence: CASSVGTKYNEQFF. The whole variable domain, filled in from reference TRBV7-9 and TRBJ2-1, reads DTGVSQNPRHKITKRGQNVTFRCDPISEHNRLYWYRQTLGQGPEFLTYFQNEAQLEKSRLLSDRFSAERPKGSFSTLEIQRTEQGDSAMYLCASSVGTKYNEQFFGPGTRLTVL.